This T cell receptor beta chain stems from a study of blood T cell repertoires in COVID-19. On the study more broadly: Sources were T cells, B-cell-depleted T cells, or PBMCs; the material itself was cDNA or gDNA.

TCRdb's table, derived via immunoSEQ multiplex PCR, lists solely in-frame clones and lacks some. The data show more than 150,000 clones, almost 90% seen once. This clone has just one count. CDR1 and CDR2 (germline): SQVTM, ANQGSEA. The CDR3 length is 14 residues. V was pared by 4 bases and J by 2 bases, with 13 bases between. This TCR was recovered from a man aged 50-59 years with acute or convalescent COVID-19. The sequenced sample consisted of peripheral blood. The chain carries TRBV29-1 and TRBJ2-3; a weak D match, TRBD2 (5 bases). CDR3 protein: CSVVGRANTDTQYF. The CDR3 DNA sequence: TGCAGCGTTGTTGGGCGGGCAAACACAGATACGCAGTATTTT.